These T cell receptor beta chains were read from a single sample in a study of blood T cell repertoires in COVID-19. The protocol was immunoSEQ multiplex PCR, while the TCRdb copy is restricted to in-frame clones and leaves out a portion. Counted here are roughly 69,000 clones, 80% to 90% occurring once; the ten biggest clones make up 9.5% to 15%. The material sequenced was peripheral blood. Receptors were obtained from a human donor in a cohort sampled during active COVID-19. The CDR3 runs from the conserved cysteine through the conserved F or W. A D gene is named only where the DNA matches it firmly. The size entry is marked missing in some rows and otherwise reads once, few, many or a size class.

v_call	clone_size	d_call	j_call	cdr3_nt	cdr3_aa
TRBV15	-	TRBD1	TRBJ2-7	TGTGCCACCAGCACAAACCGGGACAGGGTGGCCTACGAGCAGTACTTC	CATSTNRDRVAYEQYF
TRBV2	-	TRBD1	TRBJ1-2	TGTGCCAGCAGTGAAGCCGCAGGGGACAGCTATGGCTACACCTTC	CASSEAAGDSYGYTF
TRBV5-1	-	TRBD2	TRBJ2-1	TGCGCCAGCAGCTTGGTAGCGGGCGCCTACAATGAGCAGTTCTTC	CASSLVAGAYNEQFF
TRBV1	once	-	TRBJ2-7	TGCACCAGCAGCCCCCGGGAGGCCAGATACGAGCAGTACTTC	CTSSPREARYEQYF
TRBV27	-	-	TRBJ1-1	TGTGCCAGCAGTTTACAGGGGCTGAACACTGAAGCTTTCTTT	CASSLQGLNTEAFF
TRBV27	few	-	TRBJ1-5	TGTGCCAGCAGTTTAGGCGGGGCCTACAATCAGCCCCAGCATTTT	CASSLGGAYNQPQHF
TRBV6-2/TRBV6-3	-	TRBD2	TRBJ2-7	TGTGCCAGCAGTTATGGGAGCGGGAGTATGCCCGAGCAGTACTTC	CASSYGSGSMPEQYF
TRBV30	-	-	TRBJ2-5	TGTGCCTGGACAGATAATCAAGAGACCCAGTACTTC	CAWTDNQETQYF
TRBV3-1/TRBV3-2	-	TRBD1	TRBJ1-1	TGTGCCAGCAGCCGGACAGGGGGTGGGAACACTGAAGCTTTCTTT	CASSRTGGGNTEAFF
TRBV19	-	-	TRBJ1-1	TGTGCCAGTAGTTGGGGCTGGGACACTGAAGCTTTCTTT	CASSWGWDTEAFF
TRBV7-8	-	TRBD1	TRBJ1-2	TGTGCCAGCAGCCCCCAGGGGGCGGTTGGCTACACCTTC	CASSPQGAVGYTF
TRBV6-5	-	-	TRBJ1-3	TGTGCCAGCAGTTCCCCCGGGAGGGCCTCTGGAAACACCATATATTTT	CASSSPGRASGNTIYF
TRBV7-2	-	TRBD1	TRBJ1-1	TGTGCCAGCAGTCGACAGGGGTACACTGAAGCTTTCTTT	CASSRQGYTEAFF
TRBV7-6	-	-	TRBJ1-2	TGTGCCACCAAAGGGAGGGGTCAGGGCTACACCTTC	CATKGRGQGYTF